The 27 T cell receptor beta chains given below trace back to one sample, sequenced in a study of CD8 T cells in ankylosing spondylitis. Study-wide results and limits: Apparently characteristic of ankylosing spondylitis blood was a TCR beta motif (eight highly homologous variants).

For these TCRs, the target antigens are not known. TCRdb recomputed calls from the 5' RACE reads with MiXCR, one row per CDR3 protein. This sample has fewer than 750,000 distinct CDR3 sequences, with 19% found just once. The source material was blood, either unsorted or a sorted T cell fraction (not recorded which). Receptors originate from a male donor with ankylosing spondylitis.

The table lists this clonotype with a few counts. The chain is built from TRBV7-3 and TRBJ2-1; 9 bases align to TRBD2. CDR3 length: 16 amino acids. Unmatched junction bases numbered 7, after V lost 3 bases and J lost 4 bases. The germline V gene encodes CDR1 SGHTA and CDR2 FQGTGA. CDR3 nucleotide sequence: TGTGCCAGCAGCTTCAGAGGTAGCGGGGGTTACAATGAGCAGTTCTTC. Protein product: CASSFRGSGGYNEQFF.

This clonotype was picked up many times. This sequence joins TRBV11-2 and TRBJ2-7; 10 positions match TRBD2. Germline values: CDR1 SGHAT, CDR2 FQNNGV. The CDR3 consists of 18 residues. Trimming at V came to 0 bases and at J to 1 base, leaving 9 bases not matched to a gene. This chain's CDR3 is CASSLEGIVAGGSYEQYF. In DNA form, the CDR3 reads TGTGCCAGCAGCTTAGAAGGGATAGTAGCGGGGGGTTCCTACGAGCAGTACTTC.

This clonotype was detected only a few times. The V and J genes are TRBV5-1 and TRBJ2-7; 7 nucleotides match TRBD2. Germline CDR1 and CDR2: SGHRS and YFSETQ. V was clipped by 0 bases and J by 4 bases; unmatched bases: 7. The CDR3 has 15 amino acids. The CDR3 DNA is TGCGCCAGCAGCTTGGGGGCTAGCGGAAATTACGAGCAGTACTTC. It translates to CASSLGASGNYEQYF.

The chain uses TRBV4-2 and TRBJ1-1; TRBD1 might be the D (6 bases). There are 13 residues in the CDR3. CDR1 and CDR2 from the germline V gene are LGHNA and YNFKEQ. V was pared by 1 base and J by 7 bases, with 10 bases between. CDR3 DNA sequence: TGTGCCAGCAGCCAAGGGACAGAAAGTGAAGCTTTCTTT. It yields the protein CASSQGTESEAFF.

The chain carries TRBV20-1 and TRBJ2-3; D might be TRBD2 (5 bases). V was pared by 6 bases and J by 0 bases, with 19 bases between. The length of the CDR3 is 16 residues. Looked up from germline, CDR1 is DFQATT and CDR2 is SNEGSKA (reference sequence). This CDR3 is CSASPSGGASTDTQYF. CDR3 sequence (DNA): TGCAGTGCCAGCCCGAGCGGAGGTGCTAGCACAGATACGCAGTATTTT.

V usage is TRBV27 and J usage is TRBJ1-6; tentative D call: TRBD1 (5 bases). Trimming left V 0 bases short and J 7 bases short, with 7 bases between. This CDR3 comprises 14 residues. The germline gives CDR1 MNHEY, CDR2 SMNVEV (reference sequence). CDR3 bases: TGTGCCAGCAGTTTATCGGGGCGGAATTCACCCCTCCACTTT. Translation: CASSLSGRNSPLHF.

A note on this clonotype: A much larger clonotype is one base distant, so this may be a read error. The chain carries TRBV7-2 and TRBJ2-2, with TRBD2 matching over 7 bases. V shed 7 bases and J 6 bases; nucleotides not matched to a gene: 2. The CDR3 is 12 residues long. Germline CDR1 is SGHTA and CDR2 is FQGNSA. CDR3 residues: CASTAGAGELFF. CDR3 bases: TGTGCCAGCACCGCGGGGGCCGGGGAGCTGTTTTTT.

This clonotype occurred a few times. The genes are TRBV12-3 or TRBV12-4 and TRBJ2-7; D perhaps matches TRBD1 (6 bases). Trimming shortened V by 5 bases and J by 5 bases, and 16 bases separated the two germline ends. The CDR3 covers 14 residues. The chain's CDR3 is CASSTGDNSNEQYF. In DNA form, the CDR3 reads TGTGCCAGCAGTACTGGGGACAACTCGAACGAGCAGTACTTC.

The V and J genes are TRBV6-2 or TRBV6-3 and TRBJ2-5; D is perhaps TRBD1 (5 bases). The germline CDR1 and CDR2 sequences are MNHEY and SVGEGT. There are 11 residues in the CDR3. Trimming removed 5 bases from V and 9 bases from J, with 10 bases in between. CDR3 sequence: CASSLREAQYF. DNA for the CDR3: TGTGCCAGCAGTCTCAGGGAAGCCCAGTACTTC.

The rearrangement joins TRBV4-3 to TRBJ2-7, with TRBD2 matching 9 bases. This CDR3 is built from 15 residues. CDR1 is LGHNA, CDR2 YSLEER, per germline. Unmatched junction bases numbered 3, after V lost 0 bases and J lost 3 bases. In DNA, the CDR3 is TGCGCCAGCAGCCAAGACCTAGCGGGAAGCTACGAGCAGTACTTC. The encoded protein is CASSQDLAGSYEQYF.

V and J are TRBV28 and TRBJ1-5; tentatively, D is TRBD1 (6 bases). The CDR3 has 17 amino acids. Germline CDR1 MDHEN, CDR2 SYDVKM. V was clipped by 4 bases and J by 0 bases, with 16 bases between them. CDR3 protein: CASSSPGRGNSNQPQHF. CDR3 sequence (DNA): TGTGCCAGCAGTTCACCAGGCAGGGGAAATAGCAATCAGCCCCAGCATTTT.

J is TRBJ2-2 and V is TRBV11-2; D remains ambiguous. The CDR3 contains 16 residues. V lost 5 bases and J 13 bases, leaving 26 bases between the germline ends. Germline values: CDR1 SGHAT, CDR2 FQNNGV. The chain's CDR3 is CASSRPGSFDELALFF. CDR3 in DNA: TGTGCCAGCAGCCGCCCGGGCAGCTTTGATGAGTTAGCGCTGTTTTTT.

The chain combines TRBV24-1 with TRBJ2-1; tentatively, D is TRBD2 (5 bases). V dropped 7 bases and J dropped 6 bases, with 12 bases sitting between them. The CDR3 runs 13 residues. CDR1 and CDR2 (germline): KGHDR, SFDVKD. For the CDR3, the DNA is TGTGCCACCAGCCAGCGGTGGGGCAATGAGCAGTTCTTC. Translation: CATSQRWGNEQFF.

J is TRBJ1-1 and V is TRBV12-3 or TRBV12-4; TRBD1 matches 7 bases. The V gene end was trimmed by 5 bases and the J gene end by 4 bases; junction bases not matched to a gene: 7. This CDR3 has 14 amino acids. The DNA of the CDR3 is TGTGCCAGCAGTCCGGAGGGGGCTAGCACTGAAGCTTTCTTT. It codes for CASSPEGASTEAFF.

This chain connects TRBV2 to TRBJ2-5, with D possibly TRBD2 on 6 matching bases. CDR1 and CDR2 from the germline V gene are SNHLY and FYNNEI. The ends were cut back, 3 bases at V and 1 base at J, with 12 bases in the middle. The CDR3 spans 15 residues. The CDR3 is CASSDRGLGQETQYF. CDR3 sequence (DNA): TGTGCCAGCAGTGATAGGGGACTCGGCCAAGAGACCCAGTACTTC.

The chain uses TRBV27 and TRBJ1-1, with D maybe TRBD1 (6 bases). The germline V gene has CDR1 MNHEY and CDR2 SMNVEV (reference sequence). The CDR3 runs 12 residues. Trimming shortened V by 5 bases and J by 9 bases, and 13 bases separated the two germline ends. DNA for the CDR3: TGTGCCAGCAGTATTCGAGGGGGTAAAGCTTTCTTT. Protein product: CASSIRGGKAFF.

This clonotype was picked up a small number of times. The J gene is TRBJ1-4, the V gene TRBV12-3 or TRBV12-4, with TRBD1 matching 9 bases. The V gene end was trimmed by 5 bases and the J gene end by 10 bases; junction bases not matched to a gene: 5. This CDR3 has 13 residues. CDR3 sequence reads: CASSPGQGRKLFF. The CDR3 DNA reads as TGTGCCAGCAGTCCCGGACAGGGGAGAAAACTGTTTTTT.

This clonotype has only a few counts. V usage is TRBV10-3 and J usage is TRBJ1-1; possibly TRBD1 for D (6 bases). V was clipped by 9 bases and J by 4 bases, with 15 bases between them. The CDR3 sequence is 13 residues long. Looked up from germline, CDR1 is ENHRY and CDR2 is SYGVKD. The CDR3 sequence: CAIGGRGSTEAFF. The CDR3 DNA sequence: TGTGCCATAGGTGGGAGGGGGTCCACTGAAGCTTTCTTT.

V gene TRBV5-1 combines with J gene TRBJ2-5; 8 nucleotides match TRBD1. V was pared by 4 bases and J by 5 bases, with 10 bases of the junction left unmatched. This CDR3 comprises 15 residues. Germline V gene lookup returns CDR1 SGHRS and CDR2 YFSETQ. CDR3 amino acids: CASSTTQGARETQYF. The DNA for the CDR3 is TGCGCCAGCAGCACAACGCAGGGGGCGCGGGAGACCCAGTACTTC.

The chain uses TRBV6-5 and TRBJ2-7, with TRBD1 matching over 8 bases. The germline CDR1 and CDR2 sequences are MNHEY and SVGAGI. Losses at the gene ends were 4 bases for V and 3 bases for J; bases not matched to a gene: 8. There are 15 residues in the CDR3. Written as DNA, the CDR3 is TGTGCCAGCAGTTTATATCCGGGACAGGACTACGAGCAGTACTTC. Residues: CASSLYPGQDYEQYF.

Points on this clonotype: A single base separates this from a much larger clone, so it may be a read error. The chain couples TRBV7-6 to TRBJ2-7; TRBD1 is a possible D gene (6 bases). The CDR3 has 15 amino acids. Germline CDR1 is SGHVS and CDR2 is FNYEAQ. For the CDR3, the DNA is TGTGCCGGCAGCCTAGAGGCAGGGGAAATCTACGAGCAGTACTTC. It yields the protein CAGSLEAGEIYEQYF.

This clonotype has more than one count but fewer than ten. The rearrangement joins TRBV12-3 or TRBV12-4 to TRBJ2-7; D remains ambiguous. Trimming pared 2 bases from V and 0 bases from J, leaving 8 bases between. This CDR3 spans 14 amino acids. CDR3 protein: CASSLLPGSYEQYF. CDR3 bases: TGTGCCAGCAGTTTACTCCCTGGCTCCTACGAGCAGTACTTC.

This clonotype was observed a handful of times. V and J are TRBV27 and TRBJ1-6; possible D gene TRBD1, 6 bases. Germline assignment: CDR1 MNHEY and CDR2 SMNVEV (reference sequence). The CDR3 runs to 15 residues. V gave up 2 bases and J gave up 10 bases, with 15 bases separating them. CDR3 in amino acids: CASSLSIGGGSPLHF. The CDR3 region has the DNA TGTGCCAGCAGTTTAAGTATAGGGGGGGGCTCACCCCTCCACTTT.

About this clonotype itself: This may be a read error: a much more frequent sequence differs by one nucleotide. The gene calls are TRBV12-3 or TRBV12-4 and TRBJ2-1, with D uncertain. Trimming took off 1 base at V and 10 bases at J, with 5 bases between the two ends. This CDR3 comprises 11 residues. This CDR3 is CASSLVEEQFF. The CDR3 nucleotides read TGTGCCAGCAGTTTAGTAGAAGAGCAGTTCTTC.

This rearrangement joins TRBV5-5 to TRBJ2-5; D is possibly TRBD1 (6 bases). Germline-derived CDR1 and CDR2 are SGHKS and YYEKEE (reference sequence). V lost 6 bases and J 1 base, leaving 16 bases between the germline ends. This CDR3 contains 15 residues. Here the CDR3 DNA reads TGTGCCAGCACCTCCAGCGGACAGAGCCAAGAGACCCAGTACTTC. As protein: CASTSSGQSQETQYF.

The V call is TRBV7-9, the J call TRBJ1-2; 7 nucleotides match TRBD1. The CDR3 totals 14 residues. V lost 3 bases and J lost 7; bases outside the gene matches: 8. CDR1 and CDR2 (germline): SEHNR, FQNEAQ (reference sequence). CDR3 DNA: TGTGCCAGCAGCTTGGAACAGGGGAGTTTTGGCTACACCTTC. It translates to CASSLEQGSFGYTF.

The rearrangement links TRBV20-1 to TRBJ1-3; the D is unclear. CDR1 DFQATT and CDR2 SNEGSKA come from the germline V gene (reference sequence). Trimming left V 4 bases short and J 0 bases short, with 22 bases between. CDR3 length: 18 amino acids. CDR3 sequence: CSAKSPPDRRYSGNTIYF. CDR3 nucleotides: TGCAGTGCTAAGTCGCCCCCCGACCGAAGGTACTCTGGAAACACCATATATTTT.